This T cell receptor beta chain was sequenced in a study of blood T cell repertoires in COVID-19. The protocol was immunoSEQ multiplex PCR, while the TCRdb copy is restricted to in-frame clones and leaves out a portion. The table lists under 250,000 clones, roughly 89% of them singletons, with approximately 2.8% in the top ten. Germline lookup yields CDR1 SGHNT and CDR2 YYREEE (reference sequence). This CDR3 spans 15 amino acids. With 2 bases clipped from V and 7 bases from J, the junction kept 8 bases outside the gene matches. The TCR originated in a woman in her 30s with acute COVID-19. This chain joins TRBV5-4 and TRBJ2-7; the match to TRBD1 covers 11 bases. Sequenced: PBMCs or T cells enriched from blood (not recorded which). CDR3 DNA: TGTGCCAGCAGCTTAGCGCCGGACAGGGGGCATGAGCAGTACTTC. Its protein is CASSLAPDRGHEQYF.